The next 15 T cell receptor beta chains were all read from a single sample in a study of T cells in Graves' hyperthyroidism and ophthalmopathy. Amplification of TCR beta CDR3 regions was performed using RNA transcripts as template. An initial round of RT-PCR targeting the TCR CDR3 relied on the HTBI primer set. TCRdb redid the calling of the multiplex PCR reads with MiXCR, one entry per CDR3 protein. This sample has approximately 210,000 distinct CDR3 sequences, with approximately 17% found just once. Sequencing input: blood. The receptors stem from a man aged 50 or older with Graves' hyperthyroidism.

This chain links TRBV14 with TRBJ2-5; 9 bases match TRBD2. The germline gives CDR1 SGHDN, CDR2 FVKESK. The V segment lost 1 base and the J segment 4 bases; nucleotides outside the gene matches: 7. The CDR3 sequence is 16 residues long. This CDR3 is CASSQGAGGGSETQYF. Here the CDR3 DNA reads TGTGCCAGCAGCCAAGGAGCGGGAGGAGGGTCAGAGACCCAGTACTTC. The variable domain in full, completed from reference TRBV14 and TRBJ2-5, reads EAGVTQFPSHSVIEKGQTVTLRCDPISGHDNLYWYRRVMGKEIKFLLHFVKESKQDESGMPNNRFLAERTGGTYSTLKVQPAELEDSGVYFCASSQGAGGGSETQYFGPGTRLLVL.

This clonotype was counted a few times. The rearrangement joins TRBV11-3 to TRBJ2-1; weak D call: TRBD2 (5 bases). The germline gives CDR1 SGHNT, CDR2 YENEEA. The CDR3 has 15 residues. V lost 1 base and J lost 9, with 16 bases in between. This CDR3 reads CASSLGTPLRSEQFF. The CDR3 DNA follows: TGTGCCAGCAGCTTAGGGACTCCCCTTAGAAGTGAGCAGTTCTTC.

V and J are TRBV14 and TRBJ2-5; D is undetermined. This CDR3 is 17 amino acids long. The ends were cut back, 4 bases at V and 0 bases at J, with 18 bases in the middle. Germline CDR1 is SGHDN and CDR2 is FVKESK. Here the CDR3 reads CASSLSKGSSYQETQYF. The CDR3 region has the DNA TGTGCCAGCAGCCTCTCGAAGGGCTCGTCGTACCAAGAGACCCAGTACTTC.

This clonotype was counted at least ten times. The chain's CDR3 is CASSRTGDTNYGYTF. DNA for the CDR3: TGTGCCAGCAGCCGGACAGGCGATACTAACTATGGCTACACCTTC. This chain connects TRBV3-1 to TRBJ1-2; 7 bases are shared with TRBD1. The CDR3 sequence is 15 residues long. The V segment lost 4 bases and the J segment 0 bases; nucleotides outside the gene matches: 5. Germline values: CDR1 LGHDT, CDR2 YNNKEL (reference sequence).

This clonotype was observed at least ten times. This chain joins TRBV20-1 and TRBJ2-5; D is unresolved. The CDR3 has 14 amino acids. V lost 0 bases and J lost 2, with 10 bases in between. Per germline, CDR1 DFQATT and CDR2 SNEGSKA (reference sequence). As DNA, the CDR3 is TGCAGTGCTAGAGATCTATCACAACAAGAGACCCAGTACTTC. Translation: CSARDLSQQETQYF.

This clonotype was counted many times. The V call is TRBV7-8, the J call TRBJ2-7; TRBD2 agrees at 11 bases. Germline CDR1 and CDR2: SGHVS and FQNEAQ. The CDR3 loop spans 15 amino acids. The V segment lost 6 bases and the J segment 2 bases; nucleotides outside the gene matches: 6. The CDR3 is CASSLGTSGTYEQYF. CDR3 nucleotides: TGTGCCAGCAGTCTCGGGACTAGCGGCACCTACGAGCAGTACTTC.

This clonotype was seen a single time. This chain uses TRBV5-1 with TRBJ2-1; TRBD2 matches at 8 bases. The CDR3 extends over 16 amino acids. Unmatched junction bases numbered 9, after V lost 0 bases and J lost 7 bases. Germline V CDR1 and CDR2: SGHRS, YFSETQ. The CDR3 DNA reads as TGCGCCAGCAGCTTGGCCGGGGGGGAGGTTAAGAATGAGCAGTTCTTC. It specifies CASSLAGGEVKNEQFF.

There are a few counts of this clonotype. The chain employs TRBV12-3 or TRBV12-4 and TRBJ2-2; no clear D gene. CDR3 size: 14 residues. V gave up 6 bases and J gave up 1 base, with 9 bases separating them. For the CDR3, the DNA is TGTGCCAGCAGGCGTTACAGGAACACCGGGGAGCTGTTTTTT. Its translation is CASRRYRNTGELFF.

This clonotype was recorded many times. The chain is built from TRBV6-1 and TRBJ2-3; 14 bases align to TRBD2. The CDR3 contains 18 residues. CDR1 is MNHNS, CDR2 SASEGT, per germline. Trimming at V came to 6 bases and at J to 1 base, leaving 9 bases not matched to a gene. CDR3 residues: CASRPLTSGRAGTDTQYF. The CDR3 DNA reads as TGTGCCAGCAGACCATTGACTAGCGGGAGGGCGGGCACAGATACGCAGTATTTT.

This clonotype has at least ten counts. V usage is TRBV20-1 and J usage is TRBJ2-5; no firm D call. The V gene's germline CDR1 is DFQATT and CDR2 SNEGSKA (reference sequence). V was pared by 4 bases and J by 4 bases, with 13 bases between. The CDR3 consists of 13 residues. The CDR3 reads CSAIPRNRETQYF. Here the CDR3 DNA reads TGCAGTGCTATCCCTCGGAATCGAGAGACCCAGTACTTC.

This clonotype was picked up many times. As DNA, the CDR3 is TGTGCCAGCAGCTTAGGTGGTTGGCGGGATCAGCCCCAGCATTTT. Amino acids: CASSLGGWRDQPQHF. This chain uses TRBV11-2 with TRBJ1-5; D is uncertain. CDR3 size: 15 residues. The germline gives CDR1 SGHAT, CDR2 FQNNGV. V lost 1 base and J lost 5, with 12 bases in between.

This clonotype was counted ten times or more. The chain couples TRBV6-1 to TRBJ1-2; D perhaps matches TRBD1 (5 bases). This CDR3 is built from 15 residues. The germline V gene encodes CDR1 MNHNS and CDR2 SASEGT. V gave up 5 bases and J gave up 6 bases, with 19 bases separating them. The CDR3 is CASSYLRQRGHGYTF. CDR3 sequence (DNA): TGTGCCAGCAGTTATTTACGACAGCGAGGGCATGGCTACACCTTC.

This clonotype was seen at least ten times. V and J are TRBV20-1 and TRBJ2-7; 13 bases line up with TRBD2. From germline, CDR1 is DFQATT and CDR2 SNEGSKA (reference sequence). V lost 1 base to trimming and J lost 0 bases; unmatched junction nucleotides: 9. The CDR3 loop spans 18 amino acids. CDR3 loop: CSARGTSGRASISYEQYF. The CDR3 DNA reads TGCAGTGCTAGAGGCACTAGCGGGAGGGCCTCGATCTCCTACGAGCAGTACTTC.

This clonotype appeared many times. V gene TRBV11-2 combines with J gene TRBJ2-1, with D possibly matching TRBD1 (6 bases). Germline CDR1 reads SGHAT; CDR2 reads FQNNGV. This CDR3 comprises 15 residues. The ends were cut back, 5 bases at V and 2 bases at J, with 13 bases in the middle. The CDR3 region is CASSDRRSAYNEQFF. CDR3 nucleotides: TGTGCCAGCAGCGACAGGCGTTCGGCCTACAATGAGCAGTTCTTC. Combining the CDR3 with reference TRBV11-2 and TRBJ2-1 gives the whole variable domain EAGVAQSPRYKIIEKRQSVAFWCNPISGHATLYWYQQILGQGPKLLIQFQNNGVVDDSQLPKDRFSAERLKGVDSTLKIQPAKLEDSAVYLCASSDRRSAYNEQFFGPGTRLTVL.

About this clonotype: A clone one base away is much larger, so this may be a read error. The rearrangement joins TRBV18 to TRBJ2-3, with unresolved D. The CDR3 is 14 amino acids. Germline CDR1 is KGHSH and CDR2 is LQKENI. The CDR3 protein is CASSPMALRRAQCF. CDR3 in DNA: TGTGCCAGCTCACCGATGGCCCTCAGGCGCGCGCAGTGTTTT.